This record looks at one T cell receptor (beta chain) sequence and its context. Additional DNA sequences in this sample encode the identical CDR3. The data are from a study of cytomegalovirus exposure and HLA in healthy donors. The CDR3 extends over 11 amino acids. V lost 0 bases and J 5 bases, leaving 5 bases between the germline ends. CDR1 GTSNPN and CDR2 SVGIG come from the germline V gene (reference sequence). PCR employed 60 Vbeta and 13 Jbeta primers. The protocol was immunoSEQ multiplex PCR, while the TCRdb copy is restricted to in-frame clones and leaves out a portion. This sample has 45,000 to 65,000 clones; roughly 72% occur once, and the top ten carry around 21%.

This chain connects TRBV30 to TRBJ2-7; D is unresolved. The sequencing input was PBMCs. The clonotype was recovered from a woman aged 45-65 years in good health and CMV-seropositive. The CDR3 here is CAWSVSDEQYF. The DNA for the CDR3 is TGTGCCTGGAGTGTTTCTGACGAGCAGTACTTC.